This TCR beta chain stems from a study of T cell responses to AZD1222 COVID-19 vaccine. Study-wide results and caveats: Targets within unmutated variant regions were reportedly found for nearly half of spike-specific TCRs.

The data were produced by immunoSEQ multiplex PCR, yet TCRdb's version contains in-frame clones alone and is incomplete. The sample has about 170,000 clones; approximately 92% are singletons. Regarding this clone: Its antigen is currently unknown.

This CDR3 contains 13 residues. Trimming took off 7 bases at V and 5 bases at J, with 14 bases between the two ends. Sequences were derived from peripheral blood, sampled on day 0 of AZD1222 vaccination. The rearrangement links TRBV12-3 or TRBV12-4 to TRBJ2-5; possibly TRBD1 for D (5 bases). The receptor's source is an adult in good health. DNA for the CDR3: TGTGCCAGCACCTTAAGCAGGGTGGAGACCCAGTACTTC. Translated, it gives CASTLSRVETQYF.